Listed below are T cell receptor beta chains from one sample, sequenced in a study of early T cells in non-severe SARS-CoV-2 infection. Each CDR3 protein gets one entry after TCRdb re-called the 5' RACE reads with MiXCR. The sample includes over 60,000 distinct CDR3 sequences, approximately 14% of them seen just once. Sample: whole blood. The origin of the receptors is an adult who was a healthcare worker with PCR-confirmed SARS-CoV-2 infection or an uninfected control (not recorded which). Both conserved end residues are part of each CDR3. D genes are given only for firm matches. Some rows have no size entry. The others give once, few or many, or a class for an expanded clone.

>few|TRBV4-3|TRBJ1-2|NA
TGCGCCAGCAGCCGATCCAGGGCAACGGGGGACGGCTACACCTTC
CASSRSRATGDGYTF
>NA|TRBV20-1|TRBJ2-7|TRBD1
TGCAGTGCAAGAGGACAGGGGGTTTTTGAGCAGTACTTC
CSARGQGVFEQYF
>NA|TRBV6-5|TRBJ1-1|NA
TGTGCCAGCAGTTACAGACGGGGCACTGAAGCTTTCTTT
CASSYRRGTEAFF
>few|TRBV18|TRBJ1-5|TRBD1
TGTGCCAGCTCACAAGCAAGGACAGGGGGCTTGCAGCCCCAGCATTTT
CASSQARTGGLQPQHF
>many|TRBV29-1|TRBJ1-2|NA
TGCAGCGTGGGGGACTCTCAGGAGGGCTACACCTTC
CSVGDSQEGYTF
>many|TRBV5-1|TRBJ1-1|NA
TGCGCCAGCAGCCGGGACACGAGGAACGCTGAAGCTTTCTTT
CASSRDTRNAEAFF
>many|TRBV2|TRBJ1-2|NA
TGTGCCAGCAGTGAAGCAGGAGGGGCGTCCTATGGCTACACCTTC
CASSEAGGASYGYTF
>NA|TRBV29-1|TRBJ1-1|NA
TGCAGCGTAATAGGTTTAGGCACTGAAGCTTTCTTT
CSVIGLGTEAFF
>NA|TRBV25-1|TRBJ2-7|TRBD1
TGTGCCAGCAGTGCGACAGGGAACTCCTACGAGCAGTACTTC
CASSATGNSYEQYF
>many|TRBV5-1|TRBJ2-1|NA
TGCGCCAGCAGCCTTTTCTTCGGGTCCTACAATGAGCAGTTCTTC
CASSLFFGSYNEQFF
>NA|TRBV6-2/TRBV6-3|TRBJ2-1|TRBD2
TGTGCCAGCAGTCGGAATAGCGGGGGGGCCTACAATGAGCAGTTCTTC
CASSRNSGGAYNEQFF
>few|TRBV29-1|TRBJ2-5|NA
TGCAGCGTTCTAAGGAAGTACCAAGAGACCCAGTACTTC
CSVLRKYQETQYF
>NA|TRBV9|TRBJ1-6|NA
TGTGCCAGCAGCCCGCAGTTGGGGGGCTCACCCCTCCACTTT
CASSPQLGGSPLHF
>NA|TRBV11-3|TRBJ2-5|NA
TGTGCCAGCAGCTTAGGGGACAGTCCCCGGGAGGAGACCCAGTACTTC
CASSLGDSPREETQYF
>NA|TRBV2|TRBJ2-7|NA
TGTGCCAGCAGTGTCCGGCGGCTGTCCTACGAGCAGTACTTC
CASSVRRLSYEQYF
>many|TRBV12-3/TRBV12-4|TRBJ2-3|NA
TGTGCCAGCAGTGGGGGGGCGGGAACAGATACGCAGTATTTT
CASSGGAGTDTQYF
>many|TRBV3-1|TRBJ1-5|NA
TGTGCCAGCAGCCTGGGCCTGAGTAATCAGCCCCAGCATTTT
CASSLGLSNQPQHF
>few|TRBV6-5|TRBJ2-4|NA
TGTGCCAGCACCCCCCGAGGGCTAGCCAAAAACATTCAGTACTTC
CASTPRGLAKNIQYF
>many|TRBV28|TRBJ1-4|NA
TGTGCCAGCAGTTTACTGTTCCGTAGTAATGAAAAACTGTTTTTT
CASSLLFRSNEKLFF
>NA|TRBV10-3|TRBJ1-6|NA
TGTGCCATCGGGGGTCCGCGGGGCCGAGATAATTCACCCCTCCACTTT
CAIGGPRGRDNSPLHF
>NA|TRBV6-6|TRBJ2-5|NA
TGTGCCAGCAGCTATACCAGGGTTTCCCCTCAAGAGACCCAGTACTTC
CASSYTRVSPQETQYF
>NA|TRBV12-3/TRBV12-4|TRBJ2-5|NA
TGTGCCAGCAGTTTAGTCGGCCCCCGGACCCAGTACTTC
CASSLVGPRTQYF
>NA|TRBV6-1|TRBJ1-5|NA
TGTGCCAGCAGTGTAAACAGGGAACATCAGCCCCAGCATTTT
CASSVNREHQPQHF
>many|TRBV4-1|TRBJ1-4|TRBD1
TGCGCCAGCAGCCAAGGGGACAGGGACGCTGAAAAACTGTTTTTT
CASSQGDRDAEKLFF
>few|TRBV19|TRBJ2-2|NA
TGTGCCAGTGCAAGGACGAACACCGGGGAGCTGTTTTTT
CASARTNTGELFF
>many|TRBV20-1|TRBJ2-5|NA
TGCAGTGCTGGACAGACGCGTTGGACCCAGTACTTC
CSAGQTRWTQYF
>many|TRBV13|TRBJ2-5|NA
TGTGCCAGCAGCCCGACACGGGGGTACCAAGAGACCCAGTACTTC
CASSPTRGYQETQYF
>NA|TRBV12-3/TRBV12-4|TRBJ2-1|NA
TGTGCCAGCAGTTTTGGGGGCAGGGAGAATGAGCAGTTCTTC
CASSFGGRENEQFF
>NA|TRBV2|TRBJ2-3|TRBD2
TGTGCCAGCAGGGAGACGGGACTAGCTAGCACAGATACGCAGTATTTT
CASRETGLASTDTQYF
>few|TRBV10-1|TRBJ1-2|NA
TGCGCCAGCAGTGCATCAGGGAGGGACGGCTACACCTTC
CASSASGRDGYTF
>NA|TRBV13|TRBJ2-5|NA
TGTGCCAGCAGTCTTCCCCAGGGTCGAGAGACCCAGTACTTC
CASSLPQGRETQYF
>many|TRBV20-1|TRBJ1-2|TRBD1
TGCAGTGCTACCCACCGGGACAGGGGGCTTGGCTACACCTTC
CSATHRDRGLGYTF
>NA|TRBV30|TRBJ1-2|NA
TGTGCCTGGAGTGTACCCGGCGGACGGATCTATGGCTACACCTTC
CAWSVPGGRIYGYTF
>NA|TRBV19|TRBJ2-7|NA
TGTGCCAGTAACGGAGGGACACCGTCCTACGAGCAGTACTTC
CASNGGTPSYEQYF
>few|TRBV7-9|TRBJ2-5|TRBD2
TGTGCCAGCAGCTTCCCCCCGAGACTAGCGGGGGGAGAGACCCAGTACTTC
CASSFPPRLAGGETQYF
>many|TRBV2|TRBJ1-1|NA
TGTGCCAGCGGACCAGGAGGGTACACTGAAGCTTTCTTT
CASGPGGYTEAFF
>many|TRBV28|TRBJ1-1|NA
TGTGCCAGCAGTTCCATGGGCAGAGGGGAAGCTTTCTTT
CASSSMGRGEAFF
>NA|TRBV15|TRBJ1-3|TRBD1
TGTGCCACCAGCAGAGACCAGGGGGGCGGAAACACCATATATTTT
CATSRDQGGGNTIYF
>NA|TRBV6-5|TRBJ2-7|TRBD1
TGTGCCAGCAGTTGGCAGGGGGCCTACGAGCAGTACTTC
CASSWQGAYEQYF
>many|TRBV7-9|TRBJ1-2|TRBD1
TGTGCCAGCAGCTCCCCAGGAGGGGGCGAAAACTATGGCTACACCTTC
CASSSPGGGENYGYTF
>many|TRBV6-6|TRBJ1-2|NA
TGTGCCAGCAGCCTCTCGGGCACAGGGCGATTCAATGGCTACACCTTC
CASSLSGTGRFNGYTF
>many|TRBV20-1|TRBJ2-4|NA
TGCAGTGCCACGACAGGTCCAATGGAAGAAGACATTCAGTACTTC
CSATTGPMEEDIQYF
>few|TRBV6-2/TRBV6-3|TRBJ2-1|TRBD1
TGTGCCAGCAGCACCGAGGGGGACAGCTCCTACAATGAGCAGTTCTTC
CASSTEGDSSYNEQFF
>few|TRBV20-1|TRBJ2-2|NA
TGCAGTGCCAGAATTACGAACACCGGGGAGCTGTTTTTT
CSARITNTGELFF
>NA|TRBV3-1|TRBJ1-6|NA
TGTGCCAGCAGCCCACTCGGCTTGGGGAATTCACCCCTCCACTTT
CASSPLGLGNSPLHF
>once|TRBV7-6|TRBJ1-1|NA
TGTGCCAGCAGATCTAGCCCGAGGTTTAACACTGAAGCTTTCTTT
CASRSSPRFNTEAFF
>few|TRBV5-1|TRBJ2-1|NA
TGCGCCAGCAGCTTGGGGACCCCTGGGGATGAGCAGTTCTTC
CASSLGTPGDEQFF
>NA|TRBV5-1|TRBJ2-7|TRBD1
TGCGCCAGCAGCGGGGCGGACAGGGGGAATCCGGAGCAGTACTTC
CASSGADRGNPEQYF
>few|TRBV11-3|TRBJ2-2|TRBD1
TGTGCCAGCAGCTTGAGACAGGGTGACACCGGGGAGCTGTTTTTT
CASSLRQGDTGELFF
>few|TRBV12-3/TRBV12-4|TRBJ2-5|NA
TGTGCCAGCAGTCTGGGGGACTTCCAAGAGACCCAGTACTTC
CASSLGDFQETQYF
>few|TRBV12-5|TRBJ2-1|NA
TGTGCTAGTGGTTTGGCTAGTTTGGAGCAGTTCTTC
CASGLASLEQFF
>many|TRBV12-3/TRBV12-4|TRBJ1-1|TRBD1
TGTGCCAGCAGTATATACAGGGGCACTGAAGCTTTCTTT
CASSIYRGTEAFF
>few|TRBV20-1|TRBJ2-5|TRBD1
TGCAGTGCTAACCGGGACAGCGTTTCCCAAGAGACCCAGTACTTC
CSANRDSVSQETQYF